This T cell receptor (beta chain) was profiled in a study of blood T cell dynamics during melanoma immunotherapy (dated by TCRdb to about 2020). Regarding the study in general: All patients had metastatic melanoma and were given first-line pembrolizumab or nivolumab plus ipilimumab as standard of care in the United Kingdom. A training cohort was formed from consecutive patients, and a further independent group of patients from the same centre was pooled into an external validation set. To identify early correlates of response, the study profiled peripheral T cell receptor repertoires in patients with metastatic melanoma before and after one cycle of checkpoint inhibitor therapy.

The time point label, read with the paper, signifies: week 3, after first cycle of checkpoint inhibitor. Blood samples were collected before treatment (T0) and at week 3 (W3), after the first cycle of checkpoint blockade. Except for two patients with rapid clinical progression, response was assessed 12 weeks after the first infusion by RECIST 1.1; disease control meant complete response, partial response or stable disease. Patients with prior systemic cancer treatment, concomitant immunosuppressant therapy or synchronous other active malignancies were excluded. TCR beta was sequenced in both bulk PBMC and plasma cell-free DNA in order to track circulating cells as well as T cell turnover. PBMC were isolated from blood with Lymphoprep and SepMate tubes, followed by red cell lysis. QIAamp DNA Blood Mini kits were used to extract DNA from PBMC and sorted T cell subsets. On this clone: The antigen this receptor binds is unknown. No base qualities exist here, and no much larger clone lies one base off it. Other DNA variants within this sample encode the same CDR3.

CDR3 length: 15 amino acids, cysteine to phenylalanine. The kept DNA is CDR3 alone, 45 bases in frame from the first base. Looking up the germline V gene yields CDR1 SGHRS and CDR2 YFSETQ. Trimming removed 0 bases from V and 5 bases from J; the gene matches leave 3 bases unexplained. Every bulk PBMC sample had a fixed 350 ng of DNA loaded. The immunoSEQ TCRb Assay kit was used according to manufacturer instructions to amplify TCR beta CDR3 sequences from genomic DNA. The KAPA Library Quantification Kit for Illumina platforms was used to quantify the pooled libraries by qPCR. Pooled libraries were sequenced on an Illumina NextSeq 500, clustered at about 0.6-1.2 pM. On the authors' methods: TCR data were analyzed using immunoSEQ ANALYZER and the R LymphoSeq package. A rearrangement efficiency score was calculated as productive divided by the sum of productive and non-productive CDR3 sequences. Within each patient, timepoints were compared pairwise for clonality, measured with the Gini coefficient, and for diversity, measured with the Renyi index at alpha=1. In LymphoSeq, clonal relatedness was computed with an edit distance of 3 and repertoire similarity was computed with the Bhattacharyya coefficient. To classify response, a linear discriminant analysis based on week-3 changes in clonality and diversity was built using the R MASS and caret packages. Held by TCRdb, this immuneACCESS table contains in-frame sequences only and omits some clones. Under half of the omission traces to an unresolved V gene where checked; the cause of the rest is unknown. That table supplies the V and J calls and clone size; D and trimming were determined from the DNA. The sample contains about 7,600 clones, approximately 85% of them found a single time. Around 3.9% of the sample belongs to the ten largest clones.

Findings and caveats that apply to the study as a whole: Unlike progressors, patients who went on to achieve disease control showed a bifurcated reorganization of the PBMC repertoire at W3, with either increased clonality or increased diversity. The relatively small sample size was acknowledged as a potential limitation on generalization of the results. Whether the T cell clones behind the repertoire changes were melanoma-specific or instead reflected general immune activation was something the study could not determine.

The source was blood, collected from a patient treated with checkpoint blockade. The origin of this receptor is a human donor with melanoma. The sequence links TRBV5-1 to TRBJ2-1, and 9 junction bases match TRBD2. Here is the DNA: TGCGCCAGCAGCTTGGGGCTAGCGGGACACAATGAGCAGTTCTTC. It translates to CASSLGLAGHNEQFF. Outside the CDR3, residues come from the reference TRBV5-1 and TRBJ2-1 proteins, so the full variable domain is: KAGVTQTPRYLIKTRGQQVTLSCSPISGHRSVSWYQQTPGQGLQFLFEYFSETQRNKGNFPGRFSGRQFSNSRSEMNVSTLELGDSALYLCASSLGLAGHNEQFFGPGTRLTVL.